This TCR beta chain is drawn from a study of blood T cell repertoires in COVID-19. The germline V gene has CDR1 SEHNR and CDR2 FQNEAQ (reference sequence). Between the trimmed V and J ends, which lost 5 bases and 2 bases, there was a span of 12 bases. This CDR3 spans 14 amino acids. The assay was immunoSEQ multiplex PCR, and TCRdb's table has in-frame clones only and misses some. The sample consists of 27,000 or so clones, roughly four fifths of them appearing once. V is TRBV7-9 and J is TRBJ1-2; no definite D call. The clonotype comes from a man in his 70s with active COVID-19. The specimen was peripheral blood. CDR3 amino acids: CASSVGGTNYGYTF. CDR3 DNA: TGTGCCAGCAGCGTCGGAGGCACCAACTATGGCTACACCTTC. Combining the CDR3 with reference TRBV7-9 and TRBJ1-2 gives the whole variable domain DTGVSQNPRHKITKRGQNVTFRCDPISEHNRLYWYRQTLGQGPEFLTYFQNEAQLEKSRLLSDRFSAERPKGSFSTLEIQRTEQGDSAMYLCASSVGGTNYGYTFGSGTRLTVV.